This T cell receptor (beta chain) was sequenced for a study of identical twins. Broader study findings: These conclusions were based on statistical analysis (cross-sectional, not following the same donors).

This clonotype has more than one count but fewer than ten. Its antigen remains unidentified. Each CDR3 protein gets one entry after TCRdb re-called the 5' RACE reads with MiXCR. Of 200,000 to 250,000 distinct CDR3 sequences in the sample, around 7% are singletons; the top ten hold roughly 3.6%. Germline V gene sequence: CDR1 SQVTM, CDR2 ANQGSEA. The CDR3 runs 14 residues. V lost 2 bases and J 4 bases, leaving 14 bases between the germline ends. Another study also made use of these data, one on yellow fever vaccine responses in identical twins.

The material sequenced was memory (CD45RO+) T cells sorted from blood. This sequence joins TRBV29-1 and TRBJ1-2; D is perhaps TRBD1 (6 bases). The clonotype comes from a woman between 18 and 30 years old in good health. The DNA of the CDR3 is TGCAGCGTTGAACCCTGGGAAGGGGGCTATGGCTACACCTTC. It specifies CSVEPWEGGYGYTF.